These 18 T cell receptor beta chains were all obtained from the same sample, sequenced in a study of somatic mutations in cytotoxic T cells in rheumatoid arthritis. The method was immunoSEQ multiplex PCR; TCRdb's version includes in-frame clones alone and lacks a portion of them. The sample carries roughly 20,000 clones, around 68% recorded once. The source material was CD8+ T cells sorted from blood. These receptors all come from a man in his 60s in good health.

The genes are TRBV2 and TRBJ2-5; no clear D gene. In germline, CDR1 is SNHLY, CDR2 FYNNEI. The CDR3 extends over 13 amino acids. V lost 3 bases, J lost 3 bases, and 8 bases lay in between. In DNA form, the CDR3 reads TGTGCCAGCAGTGATCCCGGAGAAGAGACCCAGTACTTC. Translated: CASSDPGEETQYF.

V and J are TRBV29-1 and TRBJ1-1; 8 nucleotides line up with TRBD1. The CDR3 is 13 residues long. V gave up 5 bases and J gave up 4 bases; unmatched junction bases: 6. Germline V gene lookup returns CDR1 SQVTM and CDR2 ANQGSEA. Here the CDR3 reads CSVSRTGPTEAFF. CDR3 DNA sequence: TGCAGCGTTTCCAGGACAGGGCCCACTGAAGCTTTCTTT. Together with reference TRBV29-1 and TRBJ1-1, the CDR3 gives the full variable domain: SAVISQKPSRDICQRGTSLTIQCQVDSQVTMMFWYRQQPGQSLTLIATANQGSEATYESGFVIDKFPISRPNLTFSTLTVSNMSPEDSSIYLCSVSRTGPTEAFFGQGTRLTVV.

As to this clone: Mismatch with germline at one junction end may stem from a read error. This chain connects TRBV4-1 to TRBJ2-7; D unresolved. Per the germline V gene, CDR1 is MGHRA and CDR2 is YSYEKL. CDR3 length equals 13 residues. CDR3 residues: CASSQPSSYEQYF. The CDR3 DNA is TGTGCCAGCAGCCAACCCTCCTCCTACGAGCAGTACTTC.

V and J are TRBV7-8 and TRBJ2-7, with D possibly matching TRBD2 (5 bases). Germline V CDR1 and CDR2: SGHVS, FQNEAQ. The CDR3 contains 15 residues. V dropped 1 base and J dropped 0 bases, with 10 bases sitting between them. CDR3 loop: CASSLEWESSYEQYF. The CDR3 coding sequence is TGTGCCAGCAGCTTAGAGTGGGAGTCCTCCTACGAGCAGTACTTC. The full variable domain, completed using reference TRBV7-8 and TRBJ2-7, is GAGVSQSPRYKVAKRGQDVALRCDPISGHVSLFWYQQALGQGPEFLTYFQNEAQLDKSGLPSDRFFAERPEGSVSTLKIQRTQQEDSAVYLCASSLEWESSYEQYFGPGTRLTVT.

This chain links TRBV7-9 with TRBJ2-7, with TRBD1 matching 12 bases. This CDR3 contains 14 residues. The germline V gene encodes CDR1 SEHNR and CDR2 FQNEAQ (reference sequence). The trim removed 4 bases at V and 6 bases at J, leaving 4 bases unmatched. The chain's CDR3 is CASSSRDRGREQYF. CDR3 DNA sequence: TGTGCCAGCAGCTCCCGGGACAGGGGGCGCGAGCAGTACTTC.

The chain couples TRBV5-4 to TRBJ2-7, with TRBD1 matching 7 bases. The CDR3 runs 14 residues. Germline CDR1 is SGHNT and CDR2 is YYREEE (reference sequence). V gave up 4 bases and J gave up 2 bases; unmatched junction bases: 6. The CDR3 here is CASSPLDRTYEQYF. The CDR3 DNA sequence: TGTGCCAGCAGCCCCTTGGACAGGACCTACGAGCAGTACTTC.

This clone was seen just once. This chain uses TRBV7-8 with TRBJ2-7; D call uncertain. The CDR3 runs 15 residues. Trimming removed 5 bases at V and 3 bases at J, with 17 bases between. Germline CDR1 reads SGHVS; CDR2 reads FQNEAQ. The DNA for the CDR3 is TGTGCCAGCAGCATTGGGCTAAGTCTGCGCTACGAGCAGTACTTC. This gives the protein CASSIGLSLRYEQYF.

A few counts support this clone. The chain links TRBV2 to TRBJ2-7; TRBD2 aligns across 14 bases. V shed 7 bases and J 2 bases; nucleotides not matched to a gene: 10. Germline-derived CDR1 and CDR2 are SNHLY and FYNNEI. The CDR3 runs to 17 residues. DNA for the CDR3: TGTGCCAGCAAAGAAATGACTAGCGGGAGGGCCACCTACGAGCAGTACTTC. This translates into CASKEMTSGRATYEQYF.

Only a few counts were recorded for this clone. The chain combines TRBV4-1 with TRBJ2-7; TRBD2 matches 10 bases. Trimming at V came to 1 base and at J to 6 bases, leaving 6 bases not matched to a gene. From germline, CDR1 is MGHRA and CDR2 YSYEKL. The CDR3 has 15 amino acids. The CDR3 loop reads CASSQVLAGMREQYF. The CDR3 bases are TGCGCCAGCAGCCAAGTACTAGCGGGAATGCGCGAGCAGTACTTC.

DNA of the CDR3: TGCGCCAGCAGCCAAGTTGGGGGGGGCAATCAGCCCCAGCATTTT. It codes for CASSQVGGGNQPQHF. The chain joins TRBV4-3 to TRBJ1-5, with D perhaps matching TRBD1 (5 bases). CDR3 length: 15 residues. CDR1 LGHNA and CDR2 YSLEER come from the germline V gene. The V gene lost 1 base and the J gene lost 2 bases, with 9 bases spanning the gap.

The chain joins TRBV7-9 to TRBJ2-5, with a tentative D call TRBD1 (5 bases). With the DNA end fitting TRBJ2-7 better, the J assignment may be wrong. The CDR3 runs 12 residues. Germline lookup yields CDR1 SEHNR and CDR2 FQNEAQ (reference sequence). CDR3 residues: CASSRRDYEQYF. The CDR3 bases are TGTGCCAGCAGCCGCAGGGACTACGAGCAGTACTTC.

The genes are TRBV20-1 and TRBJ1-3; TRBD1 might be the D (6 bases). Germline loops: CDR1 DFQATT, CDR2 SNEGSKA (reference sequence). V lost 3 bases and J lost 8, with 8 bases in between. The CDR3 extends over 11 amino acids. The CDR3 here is CSASPGDTIYF. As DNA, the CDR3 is TGCAGTGCTAGCCCAGGGGACACCATATATTTT.

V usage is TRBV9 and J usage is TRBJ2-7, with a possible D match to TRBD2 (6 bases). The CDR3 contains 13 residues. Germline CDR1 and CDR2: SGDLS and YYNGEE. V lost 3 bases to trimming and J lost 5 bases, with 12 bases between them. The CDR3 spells CASSEGGYNEQYF. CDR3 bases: TGTGCCAGCAGCGAAGGAGGGTACAACGAGCAGTACTTC. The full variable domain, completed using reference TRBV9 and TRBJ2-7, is DSGVTQTPKHLITATGQRVTLRCSPRSGDLSVYWYQQSLDQGLQFLIQYYNGEERAKGNILERFSAQQFPDLHSELNLSSLELGDSALYFCASSEGGYNEQYFGPGTRLTVT.

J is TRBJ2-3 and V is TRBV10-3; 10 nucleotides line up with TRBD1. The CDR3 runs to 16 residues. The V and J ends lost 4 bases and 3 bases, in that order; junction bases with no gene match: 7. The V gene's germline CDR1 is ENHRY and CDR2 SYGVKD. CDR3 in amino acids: CAISGYRDRGTDTQYF. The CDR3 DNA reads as TGTGCCATCAGTGGGTACCGGGACAGGGGAACAGATACGCAGTATTTT.

The chain's CDR3 is CASSGGHLYEQYF. The CDR3 DNA reads TGTGCCAGCAGCGGCGGACACCTCTACGAGCAGTACTTC. The chain recombines TRBV6-5 with TRBJ2-7, with D perhaps TRBD1 (5 bases). Deletions cut 6 bases from V and 3 bases from J, with 12 bases between. Looked up from germline, CDR1 is MNHEY and CDR2 is SVGAGI. The CDR3 extends over 13 amino acids.

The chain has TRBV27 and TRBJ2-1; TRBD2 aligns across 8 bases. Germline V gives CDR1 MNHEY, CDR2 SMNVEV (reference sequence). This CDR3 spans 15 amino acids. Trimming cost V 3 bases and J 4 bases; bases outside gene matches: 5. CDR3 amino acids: CASSLSGGAYNEQFF. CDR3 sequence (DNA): TGTGCCAGCAGTTTGAGCGGGGGCGCGTACAATGAGCAGTTCTTC.

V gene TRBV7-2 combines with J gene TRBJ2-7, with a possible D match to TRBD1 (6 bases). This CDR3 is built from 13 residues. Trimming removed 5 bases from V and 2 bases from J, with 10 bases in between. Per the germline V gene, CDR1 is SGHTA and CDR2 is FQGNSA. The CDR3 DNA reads TGTGCCAGCAGCCTTGACAGGCCCTACGAGCAGTACTTC. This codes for CASSLDRPYEQYF.

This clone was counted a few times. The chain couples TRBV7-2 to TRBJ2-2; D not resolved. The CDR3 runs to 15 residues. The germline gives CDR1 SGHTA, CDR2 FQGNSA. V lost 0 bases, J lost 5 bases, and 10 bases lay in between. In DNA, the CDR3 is TGTGCCAGCAGCTTAGCCCTATCTTGGACCGGGGAGCTGTTTTTT. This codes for CASSLALSWTGELFF.